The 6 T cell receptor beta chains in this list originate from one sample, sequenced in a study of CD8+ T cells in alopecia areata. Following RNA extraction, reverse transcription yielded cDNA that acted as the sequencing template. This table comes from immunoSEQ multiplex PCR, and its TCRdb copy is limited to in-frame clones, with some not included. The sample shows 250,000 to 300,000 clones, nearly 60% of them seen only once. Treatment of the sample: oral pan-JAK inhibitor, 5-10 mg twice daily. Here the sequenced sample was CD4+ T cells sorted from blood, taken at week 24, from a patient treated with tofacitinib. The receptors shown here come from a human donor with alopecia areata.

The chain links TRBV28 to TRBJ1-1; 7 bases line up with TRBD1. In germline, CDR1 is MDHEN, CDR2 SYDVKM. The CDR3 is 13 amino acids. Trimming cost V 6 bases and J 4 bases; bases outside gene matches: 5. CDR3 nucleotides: TGTGCCAGCAGGAGACAGGGAGGCACTGAAGCTTTCTTT. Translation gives CASRRQGGTEAFF.

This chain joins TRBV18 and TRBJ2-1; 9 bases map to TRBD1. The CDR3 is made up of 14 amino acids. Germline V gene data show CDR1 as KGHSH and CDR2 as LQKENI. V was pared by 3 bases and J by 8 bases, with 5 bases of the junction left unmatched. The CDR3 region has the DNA TGTGCCAGCTCACCGGGACAGGGACTATATGAGCAGTTCTTC. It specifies CASSPGQGLYEQFF.

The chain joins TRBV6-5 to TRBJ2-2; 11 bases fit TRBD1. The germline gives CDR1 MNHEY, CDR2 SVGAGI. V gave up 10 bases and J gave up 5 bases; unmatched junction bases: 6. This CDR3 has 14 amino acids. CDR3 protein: CAIKRDRGTGELFF. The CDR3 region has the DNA TGTGCCATCAAACGGGACAGGGGGACCGGGGAGCTGTTTTTT.

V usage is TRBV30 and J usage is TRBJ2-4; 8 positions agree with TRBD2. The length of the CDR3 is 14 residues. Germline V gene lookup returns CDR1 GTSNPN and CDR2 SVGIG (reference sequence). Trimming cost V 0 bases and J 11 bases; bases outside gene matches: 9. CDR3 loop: CAWSVKLAGGFQYF. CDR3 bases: TGTGCCTGGAGTGTTAAGTTGGCGGGGGGATTTCAGTACTTC.

The CDR3: CAWSAAGGINEQYF. The DNA for the CDR3 is TGTGCCTGGAGTGCCGCAGGGGGCATCAACGAGCAGTACTTC. This sequence joins TRBV30 and TRBJ2-7, with 8 bases identical to TRBD1. The CDR3 is 14 amino acids. Per the germline V gene, CDR1 is GTSNPN and CDR2 is SVGIG (reference sequence). The J segment lost 5 bases and the V segment lost 1 base, leaving 7 bases of the junction unmatched.

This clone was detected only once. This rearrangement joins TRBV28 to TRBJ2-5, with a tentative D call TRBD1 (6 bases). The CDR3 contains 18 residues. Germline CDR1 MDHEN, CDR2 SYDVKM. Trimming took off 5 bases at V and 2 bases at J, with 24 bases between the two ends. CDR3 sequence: CASSPISIRGRTQETQYF. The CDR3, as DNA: TGTGCCAGCAGTCCCATAAGTATCAGGGGCCGAACTCAAGAGACCCAGTACTTC. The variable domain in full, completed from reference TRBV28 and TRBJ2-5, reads DVKVTQSSRYLVKRTGEKVFLECVQDMDHENMFWYRQDPGLGLRLIYFSYDVKMKEKGDIPEGYSVSREKKERFSLILESASTNQTSMYLCASSPISIRGRTQETQYFGPGTRLLVL.